Described below is a single T cell receptor beta chain sequence and its context. The antigen remains undetermined. Produced via immunoSEQ multiplex PCR; TCRdb's table is partial and in-frame only. Here the sample spans 20,000 to 25,000 clones, around 87% being singletons. Per germline, CDR1 MNHEY and CDR2 SMNVEV (reference sequence). The CDR3 loop spans 15 amino acids. The V gene lost 6 bases and the J gene lost 2 bases, with 11 bases spanning the gap. This record comes from a study of T cells in localized non-small cell lung cancer. Study-level points and caveats: The study detected a median approximately 50 of the top 100 tumor clones in adjacent lung. Because sequencing included only one region (of the tumor), heterogeneity remains possible. Longer overall survival was associated with a higher density of T cells in the blood. Among the tissues sampled, uninvolved adjacent lung had the highest T cell clonality, above tumor.

The V gene is TRBV27, the J gene TRBJ2-6; D unclear. The receptor's source is a man aged 35 to 69 with stage II squamous cell lung carcinoma. The starting material was PBMCs, obtained before any cancer treatment. DNA for the CDR3: TGTGCCAGCAGGGTTTCATCCGCTGGGGCCAACGTCCTGACTTTC. This codes for CASRVSSAGANVLTF.